The subject of this entry is one T cell receptor (beta chain). The sample originates from a study of blood T cell repertoires in COVID-19. Study as a whole: Samples representing acute and convalescent COVID-19 were sourced from the United States, Italy and Spain.

Authors' methods: Amplification of reference gene primers was used by the study to estimate nucleated cell counts. Using immunoSEQ multiplex PCR, the repertoire was profiled, and TCRdb retains in-frame clones only, with some absent. The V and J calls and the clone size are those of that table, but D and trimming were determined from the DNA. The sample has 150,000 to 200,000 clones; around 85% are singletons. Between the trimmed V and J ends, which lost 2 bases and 2 bases, there was a span of 13 bases. This CDR3 is 15 amino acids long. Germline V gene lookup returns CDR1 SEHNR and CDR2 FQNEAQ (reference sequence).

This clonotype was obtained from a human donor with active or convalescent COVID-19. The donor label of this sample is uncertain. The specimen was peripheral blood. The gene calls are TRBV7-9 and TRBJ2-7, with D tentatively TRBD2 (6 bases). CDR3 residues: CASSLIADGTYEQYF. CDR3 nucleotides: TGTGCCAGCAGCTTAATAGCGGATGGAACCTACGAGCAGTACTTC.